The clone carrying this T cell receptor (beta chain) was recorded only once. The antigen is unknown. Blood RNA was derived from unsorted whole blood, and germline DNA was extracted too. Germline V lookup: CDR1 MNHNS, CDR2 SASEGT. Trimming took 10 bases from V and 7 from J, leaving 20 bases between them. The CDR3 totals 14 residues. This sample stems from a study of tumor-infiltrating lymphocytes in primary liver carcinoma. Study background: Patients underwent resection of primary liver carcinoma.

A constant-region primer served to make TCR beta cDNA from around 500 ng total RNA. It was through three nested multiplex PCR rounds of slightly modified ARM-PCR that TCR beta libraries arose. The study ran its first two PCR rounds for roughly 10 cycles each, using TRBV1-TRBV30 forward primers and a C-beta reverse primer. TCRdb redid the calling of the multiplex PCR reads with MiXCR, one entry per CDR3 protein. The table includes 300,000 to 350,000 distinct CDR3 sequences, 65% detected once. Findings of the study overall: Tumor top-250-clone fractions significantly exceeded those of blood (p = 0.039).

This rearrangement joins TRBV6-1 to TRBJ2-1; perhaps TRBD2 as D (6 bases). The sample taken for sequencing was peripheral blood. The TCR was taken from a middle-aged man with primary liver carcinoma and hepatitis B virus infection. As DNA, the CDR3 is TGTGCCAACAAGAGATCGGGAGTGGCGAATGAGCAGTTCTTC. It translates to CANKRSGVANEQFF.